The subject of this entry is one T cell receptor beta chain. What this receptor recognizes is not known. There are no base qualities to consult, and no much larger clone falls within one base. Trimming at the junction amounts to 0 bases on V and 9 bases on J, and the germline ends lie 10 bases apart. Reading the germline V gene gives CDR1 SGDLS and CDR2 YYNGEE. There are 13 amino acids in the CDR3, from cysteine to phenylalanine inclusive. The retained sequence is limited to the CDR3, 39 bases, with the frame set at the first base. These data originate in a study of control samples from healthy donors and cancer patients (TCRdb year 2020). Receptors were amplified or captured by the immunoSEQ multiplex PCR assay. The table comes from immuneACCESS by way of TCRdb, which keeps in-frame sequences with V and J called. Part of the clones is missing from these tables; in studies checked, under half for an unresolved V gene and the rest for unknown reasons. The sample table lists about 130,000 clones, just under 95% of them with a count of one. The leading ten clones occupy 5.5% of the sample.

Sequencing used blood. The receptor was isolated from a man aged 18 to 29 in good health. This chain joins TRBV9 to TRBJ2-1; TRBD2 is a possible D gene, resting on 6 matching bases. Here the CDR3 is given as CASSVEWRGEQFF. The DNA is TGTGCCAGCAGCGTAGAATGGCGGGGTGAGCAGTTCTTC.